A selection of T cell receptor beta chains follows, all from one sample in a study of blood T cell repertoires in COVID-19. Only in-frame clones appear in the TCRdb table, and some are missing; sequencing was by immunoSEQ multiplex PCR. Of 300,000 or so clones listed, over 75% are singletons. Material: PBMCs or T cells enriched from blood (not recorded which). Every receptor here comes from a woman aged 25 to 39 who had recovered from COVID-19. Each CDR3 is given with its conserved first and last residue. The order of the fields is clone size, J gene, D gene, V gene, CDR3 protein, CDR3 DNA. A D gene is named only where the DNA matches it firmly. Size tells how often a clone was seen (once, few, many) or the class of an expanded clone, and some rows leave it out.

once,TRBJ1-2,TRBD1,TRBV6-5,CAGTRDRGYGYTF,TGTGCCGGTACCCGGGACAGGGGGTATGGCTACACCTTC
-,TRBJ2-7,-,TRBV3-1/TRBV3-2,CASSPLLGPGGEQYF,TGTGCCAGCAGCCCACTTTTGGGGCCGGGTGGCGAGCAGTACTTC
once,TRBJ1-5,-,TRBV27,CASSSNGGNQPQHF,TGTGCCAGCAGTTCGAACGGGGGCAATCAGCCCCAGCATTTT
-,TRBJ2-1,-,TRBV4-2,CASSQDGQGNGNEQFF,TGTGCCAGCAGCCAAGATGGTCAGGGGAATGGAAATGAGCAGTTCTTC
-,TRBJ2-5,TRBD2,TRBV9,CASSVGSGGAETQYF,TGTGCCAGCAGCGTTGGTAGCGGGGGGGCAGAGACCCAGTACTTC
-,TRBJ2-7,-,TRBV6-5,CASREGPLAEQYF,TGTGCCAGCAGGGAGGGCCCATTGGCCGAGCAGTACTTC
-,TRBJ2-5,-,TRBV28,CASTLGGGAVRETQYF,TGTGCCAGCACCCTCGGAGGGGGGGCCGTTCGGGAGACCCAGTACTTC
once,TRBJ2-5,-,TRBV4-3,CASSQDLQGTQYF,TGCGCCAGCAGCCAAGATCTTCAGGGGACCCAGTACTTC
many,TRBJ1-6,-,TRBV5-6,CASSFRTSSYNSPLHF,TGTGCCAGCAGCTTTCGCACCAGCTCCTATAATTCACCCCTCCACTTT
-,TRBJ1-2,-,TRBV5-5,CASSLLGDGYYGYTF,TGTGCCAGCTCTCTCTTGGGTGACGGGTACTATGGCTACACCTTC
-,TRBJ1-5,-,TRBV18,CASSLSWDITNQPQHF,TGTGCCAGCTCCCTTAGTTGGGACATTACCAATCAGCCCCAGCATTTT
-,TRBJ1-5,TRBD1,TRBV2,CASSTDRVPQPQHF,TGTGCCAGCAGTACCGACAGGGTTCCTCAGCCCCAGCATTTT
-,TRBJ1-2,TRBD1,TRBV5-1,CASSLGTGGDYGYTF,TGCGCCAGCAGCTTGGGGACAGGGGGCGACTATGGCTACACCTTC
-,TRBJ2-2,-,TRBV5-5,CASSFMRGKTGELFF,TGTGCCAGCAGCTTTATGAGGGGGAAGACCGGGGAGCTGTTTTTT
-,TRBJ1-5,TRBD1,TRBV7-2,CASSLGQGAGQPQHF,TGTGCCAGCAGCTTAGGGCAGGGGGCCGGTCAGCCCCAGCATTTT
-,TRBJ1-6,TRBD1,TRBV4-1,CASSQEEARGFNNSPLHF,TGCGCCAGCAGCCAAGAAGAGGCCAGGGGGTTTAATAATTCACCCCTCCACTTT
-,TRBJ2-7,-,TRBV7-9,CASGFGSLTGSF,TGTGCCAGCGGGTTTGGTAGTTTGACAGGCAGCTTT
-,TRBJ1-3,-,TRBV12-3/TRBV12-4,CASSLGQGNTIYF,TGTGCCAGCAGTTTAGGACAGGGAAACACCATATATTTT
-,TRBJ1-2,-,TRBV28,CASSLSQGYGYTF,TGTGCCAGCAGTTTATCCCAGGGCTATGGCTACACCTTC
-,TRBJ1-1,-,TRBV5-1,CASGVPGGNTEAFF,TGCGCCAGCGGGGTTCCGGGGGGAAACACTGAAGCTTTCTTT
-,TRBJ2-2,TRBD2,TRBV7-9,CASSRTSGNTGELFF,TGTGCCAGCAGTCGGACTAGCGGTAACACCGGGGAGCTGTTTTTT
few,TRBJ2-7,TRBD1,TRBV28,CASRQDRGFTYEQYF,TGTGCCAGCAGACAAGACAGGGGCTTTACCTACGAGCAGTACTTC
-,TRBJ1-1,-,TRBV6-5,CASSRTEGTEAFF,TGTGCCAGCAGTCGGACAGAAGGCACTGAAGCTTTCTTT
-,TRBJ2-7,-,TRBV4-2,CASSQEMTGGSYEQYF,TGTGCCAGCAGCCAAGAGATGACCGGGGGATCCTACGAGCAGTACTTC
few,TRBJ2-7,-,TRBV28,CASSLGRYEQYF,TGTGCCAGCAGTTTAGGCCGCTACGAGCAGTACTTC
-,TRBJ2-5,-,TRBV10-3,CAIRVGQYQETQYF,TGTGCCATCAGGGTTGGGCAGTACCAAGAGACCCAGTACTTC
-,TRBJ2-3,TRBD2,TRBV19,CASSIGGLARTDTQYF,TGTGCCAGTAGTATAGGGGGACTAGCGAGGACAGATACGCAGTATTTT
-,TRBJ2-1,TRBD2,TRBV2,CASGLLSGTSGGTEQFF,TGTGCCAGCGGCCTTTTAAGCGGGACTAGCGGGGGTACTGAGCAGTTCTTC
few,TRBJ1-5,-,TRBV6-5,CAIQGFSNQPQHF,TGTGCCATACAGGGATTTAGCAATCAGCCCCAGCATTTT
-,TRBJ2-7,TRBD1,TRBV19,CASSSRGQGAYEQYF,TGTGCCAGTAGTAGTCGGGGACAGGGGGCCTACGAGCAGTACTTC
once,TRBJ1-1,-,TRBV25-1,CARDRNTEAFF,TGTGCCAGAGACAGGAACACTGAAGCTTTCTTT
-,TRBJ1-1,TRBD1,TRBV29-1,CSVGGEGAEAFF,TGCAGCGTTGGAGGTGAGGGGGCCGAAGCTTTCTTT
-,TRBJ1-5,-,TRBV27,CASSFGGDQPQHF,TGTGCCAGCAGTTTCGGCGGGGATCAGCCCCAGCATTTT
-,TRBJ1-6,-,TRBV28,CASSSPREQGINSPLHF,TGTGCCAGCAGTTCGCCGCGTGAGCAGGGGATAAATTCACCCCTCCACTTT
once,TRBJ2-4,TRBD2,TRBV7-8,CASSYPSMAGGPVLAKNIQYF,TGTGCCAGCAGCTACCCCTCGATGGCGGGGGGACCGGTATTAGCCAAAAACATTCAGTACTTC
-,TRBJ2-1,TRBD2,TRBV3-1/TRBV3-2,CASSSSGGSSYNEQFF,TGTGCCAGCAGCTCTAGCGGGGGGAGCTCCTACAATGAGCAGTTCTTC
-,TRBJ2-7,TRBD1,TRBV13,CASSPPGTAYEQYF,TGTGCCAGCAGCCCCCCCGGGACAGCTTACGAGCAGTACTTC
-,TRBJ1-5,-,TRBV10-3,CAISRGGDNGNQPQHF,TGTGCCATCAGCCGGGGGGGGGATAACGGCAATCAGCCCCAGCATTTT
-,TRBJ2-1,TRBD2,TRBV7-6,CASSNAPTGPLADEQFF,TGTGCCAGCAGCAACGCCCCCACCGGGCCCCTAGCGGATGAGCAGTTCTTC
-,TRBJ2-2,TRBD1,TRBV2,CASSEQGASGELFF,TGTGCCAGCAGTGAACAGGGGGCATCCGGGGAGCTGTTTTTT
-,TRBJ2-1,-,TRBV6-5,CASSYAPGYNEQFF,TGTGCCAGCAGTTACGCGCCCGGCTACAATGAGCAGTTCTTC
-,TRBJ1-3,-,TRBV15,CATSRDPVGGSSGNTIYF,TGTGCCACCAGCAGAGATCCGGTCGGGGGGAGCTCTGGAAACACCATATATTTT
-,TRBJ1-2,-,TRBV11-2,CASSLGADYGYTF,TGTGCCAGCAGCTTAGGGGCAGACTATGGCTACACCTTC
-,TRBJ1-1,-,TRBV6-5,CASSYEEGGPEAFF,TGTGCCAGCAGTTATGAGGAGGGAGGGCCTGAAGCTTTCTTT
-,TRBJ2-3,-,TRBV5-6,CASSLGQTVRTQYF,TGTGCCAGCAGCCTCGGACAGACGGTCCGAACGCAGTATTTT
-,TRBJ2-2,-,TRBV28,CASSKTANTGELFF,TGTGCCAGCAGTAAGACAGCGAACACCGGGGAGCTGTTTTTT
-,TRBJ1-5,TRBD1,TRBV7-9,CASSPGQGHQPQHF,TGTGCCAGCAGCCCAGGACAGGGGCATCAGCCCCAGCATTTT
-,TRBJ2-3,-,TRBV7-8,CASSPRASTDTQYF,TGTGCCAGCAGCCCACGAGCGAGCACAGATACGCAGTATTTT
-,TRBJ1-6,TRBD1,TRBV9,CASSVGDRASPLHF,TGTGCCAGCAGCGTAGGGGACAGGGCTTCACCCCTCCACTTT
-,TRBJ2-7,TRBD1,TRBV6-5,CASSYPGQGQGEQYF,TGTGCCAGCAGTTACCCGGGACAGGGCCAAGGAGAGCAGTACTTC
-,TRBJ1-1,-,TRBV7-8,CASSPGVGVEAFF,TGTGCCAGCAGCCCAGGGGTCGGGGTCGAAGCTTTCTTT
-,TRBJ2-5,TRBD2,TRBV27,CASTRWGSRAGGYQETQYF,TGTGCCAGCACCCGATGGGGGAGTCGGGCGGGGGGTTACCAAGAGACCCAGTACTTC
-,TRBJ2-1,TRBD2,TRBV9,CASSASGGGVDEQFF,TGTGCCAGCAGCGCATCAGGCGGGGGGGTAGATGAGCAGTTCTTC
once,TRBJ1-1,TRBD1,TRBV7-2,CASSFYRGSGTEAFF,TGTGCCAGCAGCTTCTACAGGGGATCGGGCACTGAAGCTTTCTTT
-,TRBJ2-5,TRBD2,TRBV16,CASSQSLASGNQETQYF,TGTGCCAGCAGCCAATCGCTAGCTAGCGGCAACCAAGAGACCCAGTACTTC
-,TRBJ2-3,-,TRBV28,CASSSSRGSSTDTQYF,TGTGCCAGCAGTTCCTCCCGCGGCAGTAGCACAGATACGCAGTATTTT
-,TRBJ1-5,TRBD1,TRBV27,CASSLDRGGQPQHF,TGTGCCAGCAGCCTTGACAGGGGCGGTCAGCCCCAGCATTTT